Included here is one TCR beta chain sequence, with context. The data were obtained in a study of blood T cell repertoires in COVID-19. V dropped 4 bases and J dropped 5; count of bases not matched to a gene: 2. Germline V gene data show CDR1 as MNHEY and CDR2 as SMNVEV (reference sequence). The CDR3 length is 13 residues. TCRdb keeps only in-frame clones here, not all; method: immunoSEQ multiplex PCR. The table records over 450,000 clones, roughly nine tenths of them present only once. The TCR sequence derives from a man younger than 35 with COVID-19, enrolled during active disease. Sequencing input: peripheral blood. This chain links TRBV27 with TRBJ2-7; TRBD1 agrees at 10 bases. This CDR3 reads CASSWDRGNEQYF. Written as DNA, the CDR3 is TGTGCCAGCAGTTGGGACAGGGGAAACGAGCAGTACTTC.